Sequencing of this T cell receptor (beta chain) was carried out in a study of blood T cell repertoires in COVID-19. Study as a whole: Nucleic acid was either cDNA or gDNA, and it came from T cells, B-cell-depleted T cells, or PBMCs.

This table comes from immunoSEQ multiplex PCR, and its TCRdb copy is limited to in-frame clones, with some not included. The table includes about 400,000 clones, around 87% detected once. The CDR3 has 18 amino acids. CDR1 is SGHTA, CDR2 FQGTGA, per germline. V was clipped by 0 bases and J by 1 base, with 18 bases between them. The TCR comes from a human donor in a cohort sampled during active COVID-19. Sequenced: peripheral blood. The chain recombines TRBV7-3 with TRBJ1-1; D is perhaps TRBD1 (5 bases). CDR3 loop: CASSLTGQGGRRNTEAFF. In nucleotides, the CDR3 is TGTGCCAGCAGCTTAACGGGGCAGGGAGGAAGGAGGAACACTGAAGCTTTCTTT.